Included here is one T cell receptor (beta chain) sequence, with context. Its antigen is currently unknown. This sample was taken from a study of OX40 agonist ivuxolimab in advanced cancers. Overall study: The mean age was approximately 56 years, ranging from about 20 to 79, with more than 70% of participants male.

Germline V lookup: CDR1 MDHEN, CDR2 SYDVKM. V was clipped by 4 bases and J by 3 bases; unmatched bases: 5. The CDR3 covers 15 residues. Findings and caveats of the study: Antigen targets of the expanded peripheral T cells went undetermined.

Only in-frame clones appear in the TCRdb table, and some are missing; sequencing was by immunoSEQ multiplex PCR. Of about 49,000 clones detected, 85% appear once; the ten largest clones hold around 20%. The source is an adult with an advanced solid tumor such as melanoma, head and neck, liver or kidney cancer. The chain joins TRBV28 to TRBJ1-4, with 7 bases matching TRBD1. Specimen: CD4+ or CD8+ T cells sorted from blood, collected in a trial of the OX40 agonist ivuxolimab. The DNA of the CDR3 is TGTGCCAGCAGTTCAGAGGACAGGCCTAATGAAAAACTGTTTTTT. Translated, it gives CASSSEDRPNEKLFF.